This T cell receptor beta chain was recorded in a study of blood T cells in healthy people across ages. Study at large: When template switching was applied, about one barcoded beta molecule was captured per two T cells.

A second PCR, run for roughly 7 to 12 cycles, used a sample-barcoded 5' primer plus a J-beta primer mix. TCRdb used MiXCR to reprocess the 5' RACE reads, holding one entry per CDR3 protein. The table includes about 1,500,000 distinct CDR3 sequences, roughly 40% detected once. The germline gives CDR1 ENHRY, CDR2 SYGVKD. There are 13 residues in the CDR3. With 2 bases removed from V and 12 bases from J, the gap between germline ends came to 14 bases. This chain connects TRBV10-3 to TRBJ1-5; D is undetermined. This sequence was found in a woman between 18 and 29 years old in good health. What was sequenced was blood. Written as DNA, the CDR3 is TGTGCCATCAGTGAGACCCCTAACTTAGTCCAGCATTTT. Its protein is CAISETPNLVQHF.